The entry that follows covers one TCR beta chain sequence. Its target antigen remains unknown. No base qualities exist here, and no much larger clone lies one base off it. Library preparation employed PCR. TCRdb records Illumina HiSeq 2500 as the sequencer. Unique molecular identifiers were incorporated into TCR beta cDNA libraries to reduce PCR and sequencing biases. Per 1 to 10 million input T cells, roughly 0.5 million cDNA molecules were obtained, such that each molecule approximated one T cell. Patient libraries were prepared and sequenced with the same protocol used for the earlier healthy control dataset. Within a given batch, samples were prepared together, multiplexed and sequenced on the same HiSeq lane. The paper's processing steps were these. Raw barcoded reads were processed with MIGEC, discarding single-read molecular identifier groups before consensus assembly and CDR3 extraction. Clonotype tables were post-analysed with VDJtools, normalizing diversity by down-sampling all datasets to the smallest sample size. In repertoire overlap clustering, CDR3 amino acid sequences, but not nucleotide sequences, were matched to correct batch-related cross-sample contamination. TCRdb reanalyzed the raw reads on its own, using fastp at Q25 for trimming and MiXCR for clone calling, and kept in-frame beta chains. Each CDR3 protein gets just one entry, which takes the most common genes and DNA from the rows behind it. The V and J calls reflect TCRdb's pipeline rather than the authors' work. The sample table records hundreds of thousands of distinct CDR3 sequences; roughly 27% of these occur just once. The biggest ten clones account for more than 0.55% of the sample.

These data belong to a study of post-analysis software for immune sequencing data (dated by TCRdb to between 2015 and 2017). Regarding the study in general: Recorded disease courses included relapsing-remitting, secondary progressive and progressive-relapsing multiple sclerosis, with some patients lacking subtype annotation. The patient repertoires were compared against around eleven previously published healthy control repertoires obtained from donors aged 6 to 25 years. A subset of samples was prepared in parallel using single-end sample barcoding, then pooled and co-amplified after Illumina adapter ligation.

Study-wide conclusions, independent of this receptor: Strong co-clustering of samples prepared in the same batch was shown by direct clustering with F measure, prompting a batch-effect correction. Compared with controls, multiple sclerosis patients had significantly lower normalized Chao1 diversity, a finding suggesting substantial peripheral T-cell clonal expansion. The control group was slightly older than the multiple sclerosis patient group. Patients showed significantly higher frequencies than controls for five TRBV segments, among them TRBV5-6, TRBV5-1 and TRBV20-1.

CDR1 and CDR2, looked up from the germline V gene, are ENHRY and SYGVKD. Including the terminal cysteine and phenylalanine, the CDR3 comprises 15 residues. The DNA shown is the 45-base CDR3, in frame from base 1. A distance of 19 bases separates the germline ends of V and J, which lose 0 bases and 13 bases respectively. To demonstrate the VDJtools post-analysis software, TCR beta repertoires were profiled from the peripheral blood of about 13 young patients with multiple sclerosis. Multiple sclerosis patients were children and adolescents aged roughly 6 to 17 years. The sequence was obtained from a girl aged 10-17 years with multiple sclerosis. Sequencing was performed on blood. Recombination connected TRBV10-3 to TRBJ2-1, with TRBD2 perhaps the D gene, on 6 matching bases. The nucleotides read TGTGCCATCAGTGAGTCGCGGGGAGGCCAAGAGACCCAGTTCTTC. Translation gives CAISESRGGQETQFF.